What follows are 18 T cell receptor beta chains derived from one specimen sequenced in a study of blood T cell repertoires in COVID-19. TCRdb's table, derived via immunoSEQ multiplex PCR, lists solely in-frame clones and lacks some. The sample has approximately 65,000 clones; 80% to 95% are singletons. The sequencing input was peripheral blood. The receptors were gathered from a man aged 65-85 years with active COVID-19.

The sample holds one count of this clone. The chain employs TRBV19 and TRBJ1-2; D remains ambiguous. The germline V gene encodes CDR1 LNHDA and CDR2 SQIVND (reference sequence). The CDR3 runs 15 residues. V lost 0 bases to trimming and J lost 3 bases, with 11 bases between them. CDR3 DNA sequence: TGTGCCAGTAGTATAGACCAAGACGGGTACTATGGCTACACCTTC. This gives the protein CASSIDQDGYYGYTF.

CDR3: CASSQDTRNQPQHF. CDR3 DNA: TGTGCCAGCAGCCAAGACACAAGAAATCAGCCCCAGCATTTT. The gene calls are TRBV3-1 (or the pseudogene TRBV3-2) and TRBJ1-5; D remains ambiguous. This CDR3 is built from 14 residues. The V gene lost 0 bases and the J gene lost 4 bases, with 7 bases spanning the gap. CDR1 is LGHDT, CDR2 YNNKEL, per germline (reference sequence).

The chain carries TRBV3-1 (or the pseudogene TRBV3-2) and TRBJ2-3; D perhaps matches TRBD2 (5 bases). Trimming shortened V by 1 base and J by 6 bases, and 14 bases separated the two germline ends. Germline CDR1 reads LGHDT; CDR2 reads YNNKEL (reference sequence). The CDR3 length is 15 residues. CDR3 nucleotides: TGTGCCAGCAGCCAAGTAGCTGCGGGCGCGGATACGCAGTATTTT. Translated, it gives CASSQVAAGADTQYF.

V is TRBV4-2 and J is TRBJ2-3; D is unclear. The CDR3 covers 15 residues. V lost 0 bases, J lost 2 bases, and 9 bases lay in between. CDR1 is LGHNA, CDR2 YNFKEQ, per germline. The CDR3 loop is CASSQDAGNTDTQYF. The CDR3 DNA reads as TGTGCCAGCAGCCAAGATGCAGGCAACACAGATACGCAGTATTTT.

V usage is TRBV6-5 and J usage is TRBJ2-7; TRBD1 matches 7 bases. Germline CDR1 is MNHEY and CDR2 is SVGAGI. This CDR3 contains 13 residues. With 5 bases clipped from V and 6 bases from J, the junction kept 7 bases outside the gene matches. For the CDR3, the DNA is TGTGCCAGCAGTATAGAGACAGGGATCGAGCAGTACGTC. Its translation is CASSIETGIEQYV.

V is TRBV12-3 or TRBV12-4 and J is TRBJ1-4; 8 positions match TRBD1. The V segment lost 6 bases and the J segment 7 bases; nucleotides outside the gene matches: 4. The CDR3 consists of 13 residues. Here the CDR3 DNA reads TGTGCCAGCAGACAGGGGGAGGTTGAAAAACTGTTTTTT. Amino acids: CASRQGEVEKLFF.

The CDR3 loop reads CASSVAQGQSPLHF. The CDR3 DNA sequence: TGTGCCAGCAGCGTAGCTCAGGGTCAGTCACCCCTCCACTTT. This rearrangement joins TRBV9 to TRBJ1-6; weak D call: TRBD1 (5 bases). The CDR3 runs to 14 residues. The V end was cut by 0 bases, the J end by 10 bases, with 11 bases between. Germline V lookup: CDR1 SGDLS, CDR2 YYNGEE. Full variable domain (missing parts from reference TRBV9 and TRBJ1-6): DSGVTQTPKHLITATGQRVTLRCSPRSGDLSVYWYQQSLDQGLQFLIQYYNGEERAKGNILERFSAQQFPDLHSELNLSSLELGDSALYFCASSVAQGQSPLHFGNGTRLTVT.

J is TRBJ1-1 and V is TRBV5-4; 8 bases match TRBD1. Germline V lookup: CDR1 SGHNT, CDR2 YYREEE (reference sequence). The CDR3 extends over 16 amino acids. V lost 4 bases, J lost 6 bases, and 14 bases stayed unmatched. CDR3 coding DNA: TGTGCCAGCAGCCCGGACAGGGCCATCGTTCAGGCTGAAGCTTTCTTT. Translated, it gives CASSPDRAIVQAEAFF.

V gene TRBV10-2 combines with J gene TRBJ1-2, with D possibly TRBD1 on 5 matching bases. Trimming pared 0 bases from V and 1 base from J, leaving 12 bases between. Germline V CDR1 and CDR2: WSHSY, SAAADI. This CDR3 has 16 amino acids. CDR3 residues: CASSESAGTSNYGYTF. In nucleotides, the CDR3 is TGCGCCAGCAGTGAGTCCGCGGGGACGAGTAACTATGGCTACACCTTC.

The rearrangement links TRBV4-1 to TRBJ2-1, with D tentatively TRBD2 (6 bases). This CDR3 spans 15 amino acids. Germline V gene lookup returns CDR1 MGHRA and CDR2 YSYEKL. Trimming took off 1 base at V and 8 bases at J, with 15 bases between the two ends. CDR3 nucleotide sequence: TGCGCCAGCAGCCAAGGAGGAGGGCCGGTGTATGAGCAGTTCTTC. This translates into CASSQGGGPVYEQFF.

The J gene is TRBJ2-5, the V gene TRBV29-1, with D possibly TRBD1 on 6 matching bases. The CDR3 totals 12 residues. V shed 7 bases and J shed 5 bases, with 14 bases lying between them. Looked up from germline, CDR1 is SQVTM and CDR2 is ANQGSEA. The CDR3 region is CSGGRLRETQYF. CDR3 coding DNA: TGCAGCGGGGGGCGGCTGCGGGAGACCCAGTACTTC. The full variable domain, its missing parts supplied by reference TRBV29-1 and TRBJ2-5, is SAVISQKPSRDICQRGTSLTIQCQVDSQVTMMFWYRQQPGQSLTLIATANQGSEATYESGFVIDKFPISRPNLTFSTLTVSNMSPEDSSIYLCSGGRLRETQYFGPGTRLLVL.

The chain recombines TRBV18 with TRBJ2-7; the D is unclear. The CDR3 covers 12 residues. The germline V gene has CDR1 KGHSH and CDR2 LQKENI. V shed 3 bases and J shed 5 bases, with 8 bases lying between them. CDR3 sequence (DNA): TGTGCCAGCTCACCTAGGCAGGACGAGCAGTACTTC. As protein: CASSPRQDEQYF.

The V gene is TRBV5-1, the J gene TRBJ1-1, with 10 bases lining up with TRBD1. The V and J ends lost 4 bases and 1 base, in that order; junction bases with no gene match: 1. The CDR3 runs to 14 residues. Looked up from germline, CDR1 is SGHRS and CDR2 is YFSETQ. Here the CDR3 reads CASSRDRGNTEAFF. The CDR3 DNA is TGCGCCAGCAGCAGGGACAGGGGGAACACTGAAGCTTTCTTT.

This chain joins TRBV7-9 and TRBJ2-3; 7 bases fit TRBD1. Losses at the gene ends were 0 bases for V and 4 bases for J; bases not matched to a gene: 7. The germline V gene has CDR1 SEHNR and CDR2 FQNEAQ (reference sequence). This CDR3 is built from 16 residues. CDR3 coding DNA: TGTGCCAGCAGCTTAGCGAGGCAGGGGGTCCCAGATACGCAGTATTTT. The encoded protein is CASSLARQGVPDTQYF.

CDR3 amino acids: CASSITSKEQFF. For the CDR3, the DNA is TGTGCCAGCAGCATTACTAGCAAGGAGCAGTTCTTC. The chain recombines TRBV11-2 with TRBJ2-1, with a possible D match to TRBD2 (6 bases). The V gene's germline CDR1 is SGHAT and CDR2 FQNNGV. V shed 5 bases and J shed 10 bases, with 12 bases lying between them. The CDR3 sequence is 12 residues long.

This sequence joins TRBV7-2 and TRBJ2-5; D ambiguous. V lost 5 bases and J 2 bases, leaving 6 bases between the germline ends. CDR3 size: 12 residues. Germline assignment: CDR1 SGHTA and CDR2 FQGNSA. CDR3 sequence: CASSPRQETQYF. The DNA of the CDR3 is TGTGCCAGCAGCCCCAGACAAGAGACCCAGTACTTC.

The V call is TRBV5-1, the J call TRBJ2-2; possible D gene TRBD2, 5 bases. V lost 4 bases and J lost 4, with 11 bases in between. CDR1 is SGHRS, CDR2 YFSETQ, per germline. This CDR3 has 14 amino acids. CDR3 DNA sequence: TGCGCCAGCAGCCTGGCCGCGGGCACCGGGGAGCTGTTTTTT. It specifies CASSLAAGTGELFF.

This clone was found a few times. The V gene is TRBV6-5, the J gene TRBJ2-7, with TRBD1 matching 7 bases. This CDR3 contains 13 residues. Per germline, CDR1 MNHEY and CDR2 SVGAGI. Trimming cost V 7 bases and J 2 bases; bases outside gene matches: 5. Written as DNA, the CDR3 is TGTGCCAGCACGAGGGACAGAGCCTACGAGCAGTACGTC. It codes for CASTRDRAYEQYV.